A selection of T cell receptor beta chains follows, all from one sample in a study of Graves' ophthalmopathy and Graves' hyperthyroidism. A single record per CDR3 protein comes from TCRdb applying MiXCR to the multiplex PCR reads. The sample lists 40,000 to 50,000 distinct CDR3 sequences, less than 65% seen once, with under 30% in the top ten. Sequences were obtained from peripheral blood. These receptors were collected from an adult man with Graves' ophthalmopathy. CDR3s include the opening cysteine and the closing phenylalanine or tryptophan. Fields, in order: D gene, J gene, V gene, clone size, CDR3 protein, CDR3 DNA. A D gene is named only where the DNA matches it firmly. Size is stated for part of the rows, as once, few or many counts, or as a class when the clone is expanded.

D gene: TRBD2
J gene: TRBJ2-1
V gene: TRBV10-3
clone size: NA
CDR3 protein: CAISESRLALYNEQFF
CDR3 DNA: TGTGCCATCAGTGAGTCGCGACTAGCGCTGTACAATGAGCAGTTCTTC

D gene: NA
J gene: TRBJ2-5
V gene: TRBV7-2
clone size: NA
CDR3 protein: CASSLGAGSPEETQYF
CDR3 DNA: TGTGCCAGCAGCTTAGGGGCGGGGAGCCCCGAAGAGACCCAGTACTTC

D gene: NA
J gene: TRBJ2-5
V gene: TRBV7-2
clone size: many
CDR3 protein: CASSLERGETQYF
CDR3 DNA: TGTGCCAGCAGCTTAGAGAGGGGAGAGACCCAGTACTTC

D gene: NA
J gene: TRBJ2-7
V gene: TRBV29-1
clone size: NA
CDR3 protein: CSIETLAEQHF
CDR3 DNA: TGCAGCATAGAGACCTTGGCCGAGCAGCACTTC

D gene: TRBD1
J gene: TRBJ2-1
V gene: TRBV6-5
clone size: NA
CDR3 protein: CASRQSGGSNQQFF
CDR3 DNA: TGTGCCAGCAGACAGTCAGGGGGCAGCAATCAGCAGTTCTTC

D gene: NA
J gene: TRBJ1-1
V gene: TRBV7-8
clone size: medium-sized
CDR3 protein: CASSPDTNTEAFF
CDR3 DNA: TGTGCCAGCAGCCCCGACACGAACACTGAAGCTTTCTTT

D gene: NA
J gene: TRBJ2-2
V gene: TRBV9
clone size: NA
CDR3 protein: CASSVDRITWELFF
CDR3 DNA: TGTGCCAGCAGCGTAGATCGAATAACCTGGGAGCTGTTTTTT

D gene: TRBD2
J gene: TRBJ2-1
V gene: TRBV2
clone size: NA
CDR3 protein: CASGASGRQFF
CDR3 DNA: TGTGCCAGCGGGGCTAGCGGGAGACAGTTCTTC

D gene: NA
J gene: TRBJ2-3
V gene: TRBV20-1
clone size: NA
CDR3 protein: CSARQTTDTQYF
CDR3 DNA: TGCAGTGCGCGTCAGACCACAGATACGCAGTATTTT

D gene: TRBD2
J gene: TRBJ2-1
V gene: TRBV9
clone size: many
CDR3 protein: CASTQGLAGPTLYNEQFF
CDR3 DNA: TGTGCCAGCACCCAGGGACTAGCGGGACCAACGCTTTACAATGAGCAGTTCTTC

D gene: NA
J gene: TRBJ2-2
V gene: TRBV7-3
clone size: NA
CDR3 protein: CASSLQVNTGELFF
CDR3 DNA: TGTGCCAGCAGCCTTCAAGTGAACACCGGGGAGCTGTTTTTT

D gene: NA
J gene: TRBJ2-2
V gene: TRBV24-1
clone size: NA
CDR3 protein: CASAGFTGELFF
CDR3 DNA: TGTGCCAGCGCGGGGTTCACCGGGGAGCTGTTTTTT

D gene: TRBD1
J gene: TRBJ2-7
V gene: TRBV11-2
clone size: many
CDR3 protein: CASSAEGQGTDEQYF
CDR3 DNA: TGTGCCAGCAGCGCAGAGGGACAGGGCACCGACGAGCAGTACTTC

D gene: TRBD1
J gene: TRBJ2-5
V gene: TRBV20-1
clone size: NA
CDR3 protein: CSARDQGTEQETQYF
CDR3 DNA: TGCAGTGCTAGAGATCAGGGGACAGAGCAAGAGACCCAGTACTTC

D gene: NA
J gene: TRBJ2-3
V gene: TRBV7-2
clone size: NA
CDR3 protein: CASRLPTSTDTLYF
CDR3 DNA: TGTGCCAGCAGGCTCCCGACCAGTACGGATACGCTGTATTTT

D gene: NA
J gene: TRBJ1-2
V gene: TRBV9
clone size: NA
CDR3 protein: CASSVGGPKDSYTF
CDR3 DNA: TGTGCCAGCAGCGTTGGAGGCCCCAAGGACAGCTACACCTTC

D gene: TRBD1
J gene: TRBJ2-6
V gene: TRBV10-2
clone size: NA
CDR3 protein: CASRGDRDTEAF
CDR3 DNA: TGCGCCAGCAGAGGGGACAGGGACACTGAAGCTTTC

D gene: NA
J gene: TRBJ2-1
V gene: TRBV7-9
clone size: NA
CDR3 protein: CASSPGTNEQFF
CDR3 DNA: TGTGCCAGCAGCCCCGGCACCAATGAGCAGTTCTTC

D gene: NA
J gene: TRBJ1-5
V gene: TRBV5-1
clone size: NA
CDR3 protein: CASNFDMNQPQHF
CDR3 DNA: TGCGCCAGCAACTTTGATATGAATCAGCCCCAGCATTTT

D gene: NA
J gene: TRBJ1-2
V gene: TRBV20-1
clone size: many
CDR3 protein: CSAGLGSGYTF
CDR3 DNA: TGCAGTGCGGGACTCGGGAGTGGCTACACCTTC

D gene: NA
J gene: TRBJ1-1
V gene: TRBV6-5
clone size: NA
CDR3 protein: CASRNTRAANTEAFF
CDR3 DNA: TGTGCCAGCAGAAACACCCGGGCAGCGAACACTGAAGCTTTCTTT

D gene: NA
J gene: TRBJ1-5
V gene: TRBV6-5
clone size: NA
CDR3 protein: CASSYSLQAPDHQPQHF
CDR3 DNA: TGTGCCAGCAGTTACTCGTTGCAGGCCCCGGACCACCAGCCCCAGCATTTT

D gene: NA
J gene: TRBJ1-5
V gene: TRBV9
clone size: NA
CDR3 protein: CASSPSGVGNQHQHF
CDR3 DNA: TGTGCCAGCAGCCCCTCAGGGGTGGGGAATCAGCACCAGCATTTC

D gene: NA
J gene: TRBJ2-3
V gene: TRBV9
clone size: many
CDR3 protein: CASSAPTGGVNTQYF
CDR3 DNA: TGTGCCAGCAGCGCCCCGACAGGAGGGGTTAATACGCAGTATTTT

D gene: NA
J gene: TRBJ1-1
V gene: TRBV13
clone size: NA
CDR3 protein: CASSSLGAGPTNTEAFF
CDR3 DNA: TGTGCCAGCAGCTCCCTTGGGGCAGGACCAACGAACACTGAAGCTTTCTTT

D gene: NA
J gene: TRBJ1-6
V gene: TRBV13
clone size: NA
CDR3 protein: CASSLSVGTLSYNSPLHF
CDR3 DNA: TGTGCCAGCAGCTTAAGTGTCGGTACCCTCTCCTATAATTCACCCCTCCACTTT

D gene: TRBD2
J gene: TRBJ2-1
V gene: TRBV4-1
clone size: many
CDR3 protein: CASSQGLAGGLFIRNEQFF
CDR3 DNA: TGCGCCAGCAGCCAAGGACTAGCGGGAGGATTATTTATCCGGAATGAGCAGTTCTTC

D gene: NA
J gene: TRBJ2-1
V gene: TRBV7-2
clone size: many
CDR3 protein: CASSLAGTLNEQFF
CDR3 DNA: TGTGCCAGCAGCTTAGCGGGAACCCTCAATGAGCAGTTCTTC

D gene: TRBD1
J gene: TRBJ1-1
V gene: TRBV19
clone size: many
CDR3 protein: CASSIGGTGGHTEAFF
CDR3 DNA: TGTGCCAGTAGTATAGGCGGGACAGGGGGTCACACTGAAGCTTTCTTT

D gene: NA
J gene: TRBJ2-7
V gene: TRBV10-2
clone size: many
CDR3 protein: CASSESGSGDPEQYF
CDR3 DNA: TGCGCCAGCAGTGAGTCGGGCTCAGGGGACCCCGAGCAGTACTTC

D gene: NA
J gene: TRBJ1-5
V gene: TRBV25-1
clone size: medium-sized
CDR3 protein: CASSDRGGSNQPQHF
CDR3 DNA: TGTGCCAGCAGTGACAGGGGTGGGAGCAATCAGCCCCAGCATTTT

D gene: TRBD2
J gene: TRBJ2-3
V gene: TRBV3-1
clone size: NA
CDR3 protein: CASSQTRGGGTDTQYF
CDR3 DNA: TGTGCCAGCAGCCAAACGCGGGGGGGCGGCACAGATACGCAGTATTTT

D gene: NA
J gene: TRBJ2-5
V gene: TRBV5-1
clone size: NA
CDR3 protein: CASSEGPPYQETQYF
CDR3 DNA: TGCGCCAGCAGCGAGGGGCCACCGTACCAAGAGACCCAGTACTTC

D gene: TRBD1
J gene: TRBJ2-3
V gene: TRBV7-3
clone size: NA
CDR3 protein: CASSLQLGGYNEQYF
CDR3 DNA: TGTGCCAGCAGCTTACAGTTAGGGGGCTACAATGAGCAGTATTTT

D gene: TRBD2
J gene: TRBJ2-1
V gene: TRBV20-1
clone size: many
CDR3 protein: CSARRSLADISSYNEQFF
CDR3 DNA: TGCAGTGCTAGAAGGTCCCTAGCGGACATTAGCTCCTACAATGAGCAGTTCTTC

D gene: NA
J gene: TRBJ1-3
V gene: TRBV12-3/TRBV12-4
clone size: many
CDR3 protein: CASSLAAGTSGNTIYF
CDR3 DNA: TGTGCCAGCAGTTTAGCGGCAGGCACCTCTGGAAACACCATATATTTT

D gene: TRBD2
J gene: TRBJ2-1
V gene: TRBV29-1
clone size: NA
CDR3 protein: CSGRLAGLYNEQFF
CDR3 DNA: TGCAGCGGGAGACTAGCGGGACTCTACAATGAGCAGTTCTTC

D gene: NA
J gene: TRBJ1-4
V gene: TRBV6-5
clone size: many
CDR3 protein: CASSYGQGDEKLFF
CDR3 DNA: TGTGCCAGCAGTTACGGGCAGGGAGATGAAAAACTGTTTTTT

D gene: TRBD1
J gene: TRBJ2-3
V gene: TRBV20-1
clone size: NA
CDR3 protein: CSVTRQGRTDTQYF
CDR3 DNA: TGCAGTGTTACTCGACAGGGAAGGACGGATACGCAGTATTTT

D gene: NA
J gene: TRBJ1-6
V gene: TRBV29-1
clone size: NA
CDR3 protein: CSARDNYNSPLHF
CDR3 DNA: TGCAGCGCCCGGGACAACTATAATTCACCCCTCCACTTT

D gene: TRBD1
J gene: TRBJ2-1
V gene: TRBV6-1
clone size: many
CDR3 protein: CASGQTGEKYNEQFF
CDR3 DNA: TGTGCCAGCGGACAGACAGGGGAAAAGTACAATGAGCAGTTCTTC

D gene: TRBD2
J gene: TRBJ2-1
V gene: TRBV10-1
clone size: many
CDR3 protein: CASSESKRGGHEQFF
CDR3 DNA: TGCGCCAGCAGTGAGTCAAAACGGGGGGGCCATGAGCAGTTCTTC

D gene: NA
J gene: TRBJ1-6
V gene: TRBV14
clone size: many
CDR3 protein: CASSRQSKPLSSYNSPLHF
CDR3 DNA: TGTGCCAGCAGCCGCCAGTCGAAACCCTTGAGCTCCTATAATTCACCCCTCCACTTT

D gene: TRBD2
J gene: TRBJ2-5
V gene: TRBV20-1
clone size: NA
CDR3 protein: CSAHGLAGETQYF
CDR3 DNA: TGCAGTGCCCACGGACTAGCGGGAGAGACCCAGTACTTC

D gene: NA
J gene: TRBJ1-1
V gene: TRBV7-6
clone size: NA
CDR3 protein: CASSLVTSGGLKRGNTEAFF
CDR3 DNA: TGTGCCAGCAGCTTAGTGACTAGCGGGGGATTAAAGAGGGGAAACACTGAAGCTTTCTTT

D gene: NA
J gene: TRBJ2-3
V gene: TRBV20-1
clone size: NA
CDR3 protein: CSATGQLPRTDTQYF
CDR3 DNA: TGCAGTGCTACTGGACAGTTGCCCCGCACAGATACGCAGTATTTT

D gene: TRBD2
J gene: TRBJ2-7
V gene: TRBV20-1
clone size: NA
CDR3 protein: CSARLAGGSSYEQYF
CDR3 DNA: TGCAGTGCAAGACTAGCGGGAGGGTCCTCCTACGAGCAGTACTTC

D gene: NA
J gene: TRBJ1-2
V gene: TRBV12-3/TRBV12-4
clone size: many
CDR3 protein: CASSLNGFYGYTF
CDR3 DNA: TGTGCCAGCAGTTTGAACGGGTTCTATGGCTACACCTTC

D gene: NA
J gene: TRBJ2-7
V gene: TRBV18
clone size: many
CDR3 protein: CASSPLEADEQYF
CDR3 DNA: TGTGCCAGCTCACCGTTGGAGGCCGACGAGCAGTACTTC

D gene: TRBD2
J gene: TRBJ2-3
V gene: TRBV14
clone size: many
CDR3 protein: CASEAGTSGTDTQYF
CDR3 DNA: TGTGCCAGCGAAGCCGGGACTAGCGGCACAGATACGCAGTATTTT

D gene: NA
J gene: TRBJ1-5
V gene: TRBV6-1
clone size: many
CDR3 protein: CASNIGQLLNQPQHF
CDR3 DNA: TGTGCCAGCAACATTGGGCAGCTTCTAAATCAGCCCCAGCATTTT

D gene: NA
J gene: TRBJ2-2
V gene: TRBV29-1
clone size: NA
CDR3 protein: CSAYAGPGTYTGVLFF
CDR3 DNA: TGCAGCGCCTATGCCGGACCGGGGACGTACACCGGGGTGCTGTTTTTT

D gene: NA
J gene: TRBJ1-1
V gene: TRBV20-1
clone size: NA
CDR3 protein: CSAREIGREQCF
CDR3 DNA: TGCAGTGCTAGAGAAATCGGGCGGGAGCAGTGCTTT

D gene: NA
J gene: TRBJ2-5
V gene: TRBV9
clone size: many
CDR3 protein: CASSQGQGIQETQYF
CDR3 DNA: TGTGCCAGCAGCCAAGGCCAGGGTATACAAGAGACCCAGTACTTC

D gene: TRBD2
J gene: TRBJ2-3
V gene: TRBV6-5
clone size: NA
CDR3 protein: CASSYRASGTLTDTQYF
CDR3 DNA: TGTGCCAGCAGTTACAGGGCTAGCGGGACCCTCACAGATACGCAGTATTTT